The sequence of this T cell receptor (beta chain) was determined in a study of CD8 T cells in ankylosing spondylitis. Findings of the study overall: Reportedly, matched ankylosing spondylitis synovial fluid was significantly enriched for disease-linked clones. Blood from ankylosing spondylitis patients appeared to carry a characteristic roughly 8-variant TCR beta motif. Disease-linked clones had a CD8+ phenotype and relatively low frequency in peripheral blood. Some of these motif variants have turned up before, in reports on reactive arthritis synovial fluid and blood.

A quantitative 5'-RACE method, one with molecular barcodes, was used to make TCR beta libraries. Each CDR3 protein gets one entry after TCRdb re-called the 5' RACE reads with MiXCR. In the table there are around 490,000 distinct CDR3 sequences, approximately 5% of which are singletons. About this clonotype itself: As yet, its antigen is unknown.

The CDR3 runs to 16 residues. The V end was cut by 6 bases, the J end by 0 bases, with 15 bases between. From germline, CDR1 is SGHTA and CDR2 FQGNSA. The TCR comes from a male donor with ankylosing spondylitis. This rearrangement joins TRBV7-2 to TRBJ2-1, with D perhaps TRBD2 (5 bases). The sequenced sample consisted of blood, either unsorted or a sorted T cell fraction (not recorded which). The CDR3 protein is CASRKRGLGSYNEQFF. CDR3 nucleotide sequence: TGTGCCAGCAGAAAAAGAGGGCTAGGCTCCTACAATGAGCAGTTCTTC. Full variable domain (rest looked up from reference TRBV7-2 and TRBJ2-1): GAGVSQSPSNKVTEKGKDVELRCDPISGHTALYWYRQSLGQGLEFLIYFQGNSAPDKSGLPSDRFSAERTGGSVSTLTIQRTQQEDSAVYLCASRKRGLGSYNEQFFGPGTRLTVL.